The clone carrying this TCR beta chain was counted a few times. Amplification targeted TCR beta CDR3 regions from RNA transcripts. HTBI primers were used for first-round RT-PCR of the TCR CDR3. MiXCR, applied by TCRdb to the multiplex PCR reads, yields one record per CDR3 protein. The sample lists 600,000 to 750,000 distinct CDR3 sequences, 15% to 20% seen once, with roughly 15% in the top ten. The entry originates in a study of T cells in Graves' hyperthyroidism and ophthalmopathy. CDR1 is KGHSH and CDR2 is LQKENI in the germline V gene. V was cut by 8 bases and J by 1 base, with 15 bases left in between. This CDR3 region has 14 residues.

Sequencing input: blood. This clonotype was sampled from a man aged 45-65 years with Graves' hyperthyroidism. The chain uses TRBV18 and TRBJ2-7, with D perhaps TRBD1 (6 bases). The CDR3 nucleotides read TGTGCCAGCAGCATCGCGCAGGGGTCCTACGAGCAGTACTTC. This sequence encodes CASSIAQGSYEQYF. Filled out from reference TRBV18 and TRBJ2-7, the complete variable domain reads NAGVMQNPRHLVRRRGQEARLRCSPMKGHSHVYWYRQLPEEGLKFMVYLQKENIIDESGMPKERFSAEFPKEGPSILRIQQVVRGDSAAYFCASSIAQGSYEQYFGPGTRLTVT.